This T cell receptor (beta chain) was recorded in a study of OX40 agonist ivuxolimab in advanced cancers. As for the study in general: Partial responses occurred in Three dose-escalation patients, one with hepatocellular carcinoma and two with cutaneous melanoma.

CDR3 size: 16 residues. Trimming took 2 bases from V and 1 from J, leaving 12 bases between them. Germline V gene sequence: CDR1 LNHDA, CDR2 SQIVND (reference sequence). On this clone: The antigen is undetermined.

Method: immunoSEQ multiplex PCR; TCRdb's copy keeps in-frame clones and lacks some. The table has approximately 64,000 clones, roughly 90% seen once; the top ten hold roughly 0.67%. Broader study findings: Specificity for antigen went undetermined in the expanded peripheral T cells.

The origin of this receptor is an adult with an advanced solid tumor such as melanoma, head and neck, liver or kidney cancer. Specimen: CD4+ or CD8+ T cells sorted from blood, collected in a trial of the OX40 agonist ivuxolimab. V gene TRBV19 combines with J gene TRBJ1-5; possibly TRBD1 for D (6 bases). DNA for the CDR3: TGTGCCAGTAGTATACTGCCAGGGGAGAGCAATCAGCCCCAGCATTTT. It encodes CASSILPGESNQPQHF.